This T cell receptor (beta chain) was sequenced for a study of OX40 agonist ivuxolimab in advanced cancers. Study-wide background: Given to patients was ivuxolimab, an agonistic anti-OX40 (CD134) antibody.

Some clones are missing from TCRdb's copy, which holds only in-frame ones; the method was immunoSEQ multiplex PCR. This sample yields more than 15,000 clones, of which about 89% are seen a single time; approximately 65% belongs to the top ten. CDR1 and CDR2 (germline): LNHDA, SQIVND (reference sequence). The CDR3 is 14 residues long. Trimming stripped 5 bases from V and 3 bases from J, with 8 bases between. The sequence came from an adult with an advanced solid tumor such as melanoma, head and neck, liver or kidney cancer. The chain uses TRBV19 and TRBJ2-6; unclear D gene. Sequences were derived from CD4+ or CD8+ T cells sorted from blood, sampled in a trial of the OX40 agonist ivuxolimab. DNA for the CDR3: TGTGCCAGTAGTGCAGCGTTTGGGGCCAACGTCCTGACTTTC. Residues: CASSAAFGANVLTF.